This T cell receptor beta chain was identified in a study of immune cell composition in non-small cell lung cancer (dated by TCRdb to about 2017). Background on the whole study: Histologic subtype was assigned using H&E plus p63, CK5, Napsin A and TTF-1 immunohistochemistry, mainly lung adenocarcinoma or squamous cell carcinoma. A few tumour specimens that had TCR-beta data belonged to rare histological subtypes and were left out of the subtype comparisons. Using Adaptive Biotechnologies, the researchers ran TCR-beta sequencing on approximately 36 paired NSCLC tumour and non-adjacent lung specimens, along with more than 20 tumour-only specimens. Supplementary cohort #1 consisted of about 11 lung adenocarcinoma cases with paired tumour/lung TCR-beta sequencing and with TIL populations generated to assess tumour reactivity.

A two-step multiplex PCR was used to amplify TCR-beta CDR3 regions from genomic DNA, and Illumina-compatible adaptors were added in the second step. As a commercial immunoSEQ service, TCR-beta immunosequencing was carried out on an Illumina platform. Regarding the original processing steps: Repertoires were summarised by productive clonality and by Top 10 Clones, defined as the percentage of T-cell templates derived from the ten most frequent sequences. Values of productive clonality ranged from 0 to 1, with a monoclonal population indicated by a value of 1. Sequences comprising at least 0.1% of tumour T-cell templates but absent from matched non-adjacent lung were defined as tumour-associated clones and were identified via log10 scatter plots. Two-group comparisons used Student's t-tests, stages used ANOVA, and relationships used linear regression, analysed in GraphPad Prism7 and R. As stored in TCRdb, this immuneACCESS dataset retains in-frame rearrangements with V and J assigned. A fraction of the clones does not appear; measured against another copy, unresolved V genes explain less than half of the discrepancy, and the remainder lacks a known reason. V and J calls and clone size follow that table, whereas D and trimming were derived from the DNA. The sample data list 11,000 or so clones, and over 55% of these were observed just once. Jointly, the top ten make up 15% to 20% of the sample.

Frozen aliquots of unsorted single-cell suspensions were used for genomic DNA extraction with the QIAamp DNA kit. The tumour samples consisted of non-small cell lung cancer tissue that had been surgically resected. Tissues arrived within 2 hours of resection and were immediately processed into single-cell suspensions. Tissue was broken up mechanically, digested enzymatically with DNase I, collagenase I and hyaluronidase for 30 to 35 minutes at 37 degrees C, and then filtered and RBC-lysed. The CDR3 holds 18 amino acids from the cysteine to the phenylalanine. Just CDR3 DNA is preserved here, 54 bases in frame from base 1. According to the germline V gene, CDR1 reads ENHRY and CDR2 reads SYGVKD. Here V drops 4 bases and J drops 0 bases, and the junction holds 5 bases not matched to any gene. Comments on this clone: The antigen it recognizes is unknown. No base-level quality is on record; no much larger clone is a single base apart.

Paper-wide results and their limitations: The reactivity cohort was only approximately 9 cases, and tumour-reactive clones were not shown to share sequences with the dominant in vivo tumour-associated clones. No significant correlation was found between tumour TCR-beta clonality and smoking pack-years. Compared with lung adenocarcinoma tumours, lung squamous cell carcinoma showed significantly higher Top 10 clone scores and productive clonality. Nearly half of NSCLC cases had tumour-associated clones >0.5%, with around four fifths of squamous carcinomas showing such clones compared with more than 25% of adenocarcinomas. In approximately 10 adenocarcinoma cases, maximal tumour-associated clone frequency correlated strongly with TIL tumour reactivity, whereas overall clonality did not.

Sequenced sample: lung tumor tissue. This receptor was taken from a human donor with non-small cell lung cancer. The rearranged segments are TRBV10-3 and TRBJ2-6; TRBD1 lines up with 11 middle nucleotides. The CDR3 protein is CAISGPGTGGSGANVLTF. The nucleotide sequence reads TGTGCCATCAGTGGACCCGGGACAGGGGGCTCTGGGGCCAACGTCCTGACTTTC.